This TCR beta chain was captured by sequencing in a study of blood T cell repertoires in COVID-19. Overall study: Collection of acute and convalescent COVID-19 samples took place in the United States, Italy and Spain. The cDNA or gDNA used as material had been derived from T cells, B-cell-depleted T cells, or PBMCs.

The CDR3 has 14 residues. Germline-derived CDR1 and CDR2 are SGHRS and YFSETQ. V lost 8 bases and J lost 4; bases outside the gene matches: 9. This clone was seen only once. Assay used: immunoSEQ multiplex PCR; TCRdb lists only in-frame clones, some missing. The sample has some 150,000 clones, approximately 80% seen once. The age range of participants was 18 to 89 years, with residence in about 25 US areas. This TCR was recovered from a woman under 30 who had been exposed to COVID-19. Input material: PBMCs or T cells enriched from blood (not recorded which). The chain uses TRBV5-1 and TRBJ2-1; TRBD2 matches at 7 bases. The CDR3 reads CASSDRDYYNEQFF. The CDR3 DNA follows: TGCGCCAGTTCGGACCGGGACTATTACAATGAGCAGTTCTTC.